A single sample is the source of the 19 T cell receptor beta chains below, sequenced in a study of OX40 agonist ivuxolimab in advanced cancers. Clones were read by immunoSEQ multiplex PCR, and TCRdb kept only the in-frame ones, dropping some. The sample records fewer than 40,000 clones, around four fifths being singletons. The specimen comprised CD4+ or CD8+ T cells sorted from blood, sampled in a trial of the OX40 agonist ivuxolimab. The source of these receptors is an adult with an advanced solid tumor such as melanoma, head and neck, liver or kidney cancer.

The chain couples TRBV6-1 to TRBJ2-3, with 11 bases lining up with TRBD2. The germline V gene encodes CDR1 MNHNS and CDR2 SASEGT. V shed 0 bases, J shed 1 base, and the junction held 0 bases outside the gene matches. The CDR3 has 16 residues. This chain's CDR3 is CASSEATSGGTDTQYF. DNA of the CDR3: TGTGCCAGCAGTGAAGCGACTAGCGGGGGCACAGATACGCAGTATTTT.

This clone has more than one count but fewer than ten. This sequence joins TRBV6-1 and TRBJ2-7; D unresolved. Trimming cost V 5 bases and J 1 base, with 12 bases left between them. Germline V gene sequence: CDR1 MNHNS, CDR2 SASEGT. This CDR3 comprises 14 residues. The chain's CDR3 is CASSSQADSYEQYF. For the CDR3, the DNA is TGTGCCAGCAGTTCCCAGGCGGATTCCTACGAGCAGTACTTC.

This clone was counted a few times. The chain is built from TRBV18 and TRBJ1-1, with no clear D. Trimming cost V 0 bases and J 1 base, with 9 bases left between them. The germline CDR1 and CDR2 sequences are KGHSH and LQKENI. This CDR3 region has 15 residues. CDR3 protein: CASSPPAGRNTEAFF. The CDR3 bases are TGTGCCAGCTCACCACCGGCTGGCAGGAACACTGAAGCTTTCTTT.

The chain combines TRBV11-2 with TRBJ2-1, with a tentative D call TRBD2 (6 bases). The V and J ends lost 1 base and 8 bases respectively, with 9 bases between them. From germline, CDR1 is SGHAT and CDR2 FQNNGV. The CDR3 covers 13 residues. CDR3 sequence (DNA): TGTGCCAGCAGCTTAGGACTAGTCCATGAGCAGTTCTTC. It specifies CASSLGLVHEQFF.

This clone was seen a single time. The chain recombines TRBV30 with TRBJ2-7; weak D call: TRBD2 (5 bases). V dropped 5 bases and J dropped 0 bases, with 8 bases sitting between them. CDR1 and CDR2 from the germline V gene are GTSNPN and SVGIG (reference sequence). The CDR3 runs 12 residues. The CDR3 here is CAWGGRSYEQYF. In nucleotides, the CDR3 is TGTGCCTGGGGCGGGCGCTCCTACGAGCAGTACTTC.

This sequence joins TRBV11-3 and TRBJ2-2; possible D gene TRBD2, 5 bases. CDR1 is SGHNT and CDR2 is YENEEA in the germline V gene. Trimming pared 1 base from V and 4 bases from J, leaving 10 bases between. This CDR3 contains 15 residues. The CDR3 region has the DNA TGTGCCAGCAGCTTAGGCGGGCTGGTCACCGGGGAGCTGTTTTTT. This sequence encodes CASSLGGLVTGELFF. The variable domain in full, with the rest retrieved from reference TRBV11-3 and TRBJ2-2, is EAGVVQSPRYKIIEKKQPVAFWCNPISGHNTLYWYLQNLGQGPELLIRYENEEAVDDSQLPKDRFSAERLKGVDSTLKIQPAELGDSAVYLCASSLGGLVTGELFFGEGSRLTVL.

V is TRBV7-8 and J is TRBJ2-1; the match to TRBD1 covers 8 bases. V lost 0 bases and J lost 4; bases outside the gene matches: 5. This CDR3 has 16 amino acids. Germline lookup yields CDR1 SGHVS and CDR2 FQNEAQ. This chain's CDR3 is CASSLAGQVTYNEQFF. DNA of the CDR3: TGTGCCAGCAGCTTAGCGGGACAGGTGACATACAATGAGCAGTTCTTC.

This chain uses TRBV5-1 with TRBJ1-1; D may be TRBD1 (5 bases). The V and J ends lost 0 bases and 7 bases respectively, with 13 bases between them. The length of the CDR3 is 14 residues. The V gene's germline CDR1 is SGHRS and CDR2 YFSETQ. The CDR3 region is CASSLEGAQREAFF. The CDR3 region has the DNA TGCGCCAGCAGCTTGGAAGGGGCTCAGCGTGAAGCTTTCTTT.

As concerns this clone: Different DNA sequences within this sample yield the same CDR3. This rearrangement joins TRBV6-1 to TRBJ1-5, with 7 bases fitting TRBD1. The ends lost 3 bases at V and 4 bases at J; junction bases unmatched: 9. CDR1 MNHNS and CDR2 SASEGT come from the germline V gene. The CDR3 has 16 amino acids. CDR3 sequence: CASSEESTGVNQPQHF. The CDR3 nucleotides are TGTGCCAGCAGTGAGGAATCAACAGGGGTTAATCAGCCCCAGCATTTT.

This chain joins TRBV30 and TRBJ1-6, with D perhaps matching TRBD1 (6 bases). The CDR3 has 14 amino acids. The germline CDR1 and CDR2 sequences are GTSNPN and SVGIG (reference sequence). V was shortened by 7 bases and J by 2 bases, with 12 bases between the two germline ends. The CDR3 protein is CAFSRDTYNSPLHF. In DNA, the CDR3 is TGTGCCTTCTCCAGGGACACCTATAATTCACCCCTCCACTTT. Together with reference TRBV30 and TRBJ1-6, the CDR3 gives the full variable domain: SQTIHQWPATLVQPVGSPLSLECTVEGTSNPNLYWYRQAAGRGLQLLFYSVGIGQISSEVPQNLSASRPQDRQFILSSKKLLLSDSGFYLCAFSRDTYNSPLHFGNGTRLTVT.

The rearrangement joins TRBV7-6 to TRBJ2-1, with D perhaps TRBD1 (6 bases). V was clipped by 4 bases and J by 4 bases, with 17 bases between them. Looked up from germline, CDR1 is SGHVS and CDR2 is FNYEAQ. The CDR3 consists of 16 residues. CDR3 sequence reads: CASSSQTGEIYNEQFF. In DNA form, the CDR3 reads TGTGCCAGCAGCTCTCAGACAGGAGAAATTTACAATGAGCAGTTCTTC. Combining the CDR3 with reference TRBV7-6 and TRBJ2-1 gives the whole variable domain GAGVSQSPRYKVTKRGQDVALRCDPISGHVSLYWYRQALGQGPEFLTYFNYEAQQDKSGLPNDRFSAERPEGSISTLTIQRTEQRDSAMYRCASSSQTGEIYNEQFFGPGTRLTVL.

This clone was counted between two and nine times. The genes are TRBV5-6 and TRBJ1-1; 8 nucleotides agree with TRBD1. Germline V gives CDR1 SGHDT, CDR2 YYEEEE. The length of the CDR3 is 13 residues. V was clipped by 3 bases and J by 9 bases; unmatched bases: 7. This CDR3 is CASSWARQGKAFF. The CDR3 DNA is TGTGCCAGCAGCTGGGCCAGACAGGGGAAAGCTTTCTTT.

The chain has TRBV19 and TRBJ2-5, with 12 bases matching TRBD2. CDR1 and CDR2 (germline): LNHDA, SQIVND (reference sequence). The CDR3 totals 15 residues. V shed 6 bases, J shed 4 bases, and the junction held 6 bases outside the gene matches. The CDR3: CASSQLAGGSETQYF. In DNA, the CDR3 is TGTGCCAGTAGCCAACTAGCGGGAGGCTCAGAGACCCAGTACTTC. Filled out from reference TRBV19 and TRBJ2-5, the complete variable domain reads DGGITQSPKYLFRKEGQNVTLSCEQNLNHDAMYWYRQDPGQGLRLIYYSQIVNDFQKGDIAEGYSVSREKKESFPLTVTSAQKNPTAFYLCASSQLAGGSETQYFGPGTRLLVL.

The chain couples TRBV28 to TRBJ1-2; perhaps TRBD1 as D (5 bases). Germline V lookup: CDR1 MDHEN, CDR2 SYDVKM. The CDR3 sequence is 16 residues long. V lost 9 bases to trimming and J lost 5 bases, with 25 bases between them. The CDR3 bases are TGTGCCAGGGGGTACCGGGACTCGGACGAACTGTATGGCTACACCTTC. Translating gives CARGYRDSDELYGYTF.

J is TRBJ1-5 and V is TRBV28; D is unclear. CDR1 and CDR2 (germline): MDHEN, SYDVKM. Trimming took 1 base from V and 5 from J, leaving 6 bases between them. The CDR3 consists of 13 residues. The CDR3 nucleotides are TGTGCCAGCAGTTTATCGGGATATCAGCCCCAGCATTTT. As protein: CASSLSGYQPQHF.

This clone has a handful of counts. This sequence joins TRBV6-1 and TRBJ2-1; 7 bases align to TRBD2. This CDR3 spans 14 amino acids. J lost 2 bases, V lost 7 bases, and 5 bases had no gene match. Germline CDR1 reads MNHNS; CDR2 reads SASEGT. CDR3 nucleotide sequence: TGTGCCAGCACCCTAAGCGGGACCTACAATGAGCAGTTCTTC. It encodes CASTLSGTYNEQFF.

J is TRBJ2-1 and V is TRBV27; no clear D. This CDR3 region has 12 residues. Germline assignment: CDR1 MNHEY and CDR2 SMNVEV (reference sequence). V was trimmed by 2 bases and J by 7 bases, leaving 6 bases between them. CDR3 sequence reads: CASSLEGNEQFF. In DNA form, the CDR3 reads TGTGCCAGCAGTTTAGAAGGGAATGAGCAGTTCTTC.

This clone is medium-sized (0.01 to 0.1%) within its sample. The V call is TRBV19, the J call TRBJ2-1; tentatively, D is TRBD1 (5 bases). From germline, CDR1 is LNHDA and CDR2 SQIVND (reference sequence). The CDR3 has 13 amino acids. V gave up 6 bases and J gave up 8 bases, with 14 bases separating them. Written as DNA, the CDR3 is TGTGCCAGTAGCAATTCAGGGTCCCATGAGCAGTTCTTC. Protein product: CASSNSGSHEQFF. The variable domain in full, completed from reference TRBV19 and TRBJ2-1, reads DGGITQSPKYLFRKEGQNVTLSCEQNLNHDAMYWYRQDPGQGLRLIYYSQIVNDFQKGDIAEGYSVSREKKESFPLTVTSAQKNPTAFYLCASSNSGSHEQFFGPGTRLTVL.

This chain links TRBV6-1 with TRBJ2-3; 7 bases agree with TRBD2. CDR3 size: 15 residues. V was pared by 7 bases and J by 4 bases, with 11 bases of the junction left unmatched. The germline gives CDR1 MNHNS, CDR2 SASEGT. The CDR3 DNA reads TGTGCCAGCACCGCTGGCGGGAGCGCCCCAGATACGCAGTATTTT. Translation: CASTAGGSAPDTQYF.